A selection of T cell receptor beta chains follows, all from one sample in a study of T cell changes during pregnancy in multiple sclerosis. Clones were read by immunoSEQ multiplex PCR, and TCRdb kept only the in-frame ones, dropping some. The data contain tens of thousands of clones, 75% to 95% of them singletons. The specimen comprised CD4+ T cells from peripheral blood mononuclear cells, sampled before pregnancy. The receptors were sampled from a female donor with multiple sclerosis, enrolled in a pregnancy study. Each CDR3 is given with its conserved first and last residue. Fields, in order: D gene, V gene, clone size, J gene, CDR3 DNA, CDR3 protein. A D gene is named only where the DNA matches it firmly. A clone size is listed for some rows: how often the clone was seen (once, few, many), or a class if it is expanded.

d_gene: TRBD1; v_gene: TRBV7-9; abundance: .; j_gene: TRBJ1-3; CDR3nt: TGTGCCAGCAGCTGGGACAGGGCTGGAAACACCATATATTTT; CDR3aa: CASSWDRAGNTIYF
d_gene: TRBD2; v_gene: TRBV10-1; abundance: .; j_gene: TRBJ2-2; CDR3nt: TGCGCCAGCAGTGAGTCTACCTATAGCGGGAGGGCCGACACCGGGGAGCTGTTTTTT; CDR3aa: CASSESTYSGRADTGELFF
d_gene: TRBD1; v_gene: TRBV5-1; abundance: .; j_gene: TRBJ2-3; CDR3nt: TGCGCCAGCAGCTTAGAGGGGGCTCCAACAGATACGCAGTATTTT; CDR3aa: CASSLEGAPTDTQYF
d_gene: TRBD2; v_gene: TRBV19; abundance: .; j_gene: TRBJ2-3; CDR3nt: TGTGCCAGTAGTATAAGGGGTGCTAGCGGAGGCACAGATACGCAGTATTTT; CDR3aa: CASSIRGASGGTDTQYF
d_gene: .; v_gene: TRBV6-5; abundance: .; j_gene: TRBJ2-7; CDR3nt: TGTGCCAGCCGGGGGTCGGGAGAGTACGAGCAGTACTTC; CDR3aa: CASRGSGEYEQYF
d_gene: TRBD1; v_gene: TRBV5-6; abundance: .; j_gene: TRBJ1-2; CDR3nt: TGTGCCAGTTACCGGGACAGGGGGCCCTATGGCTACACCTTC; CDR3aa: CASYRDRGPYGYTF
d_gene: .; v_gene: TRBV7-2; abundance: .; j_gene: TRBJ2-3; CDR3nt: TGTGCCAGCAGCACTCAACAGGGAATTACAGATACGCAGTATTTT; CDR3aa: CASSTQQGITDTQYF
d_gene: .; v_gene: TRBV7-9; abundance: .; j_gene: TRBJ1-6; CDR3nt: TGTGCCAGCAGCTTAGGGGGGGAGCCGGGAAAGTCACCCCTCCACTTT; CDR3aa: CASSLGGEPGKSPLHF
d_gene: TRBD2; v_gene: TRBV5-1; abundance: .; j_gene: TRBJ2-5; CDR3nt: TGCGCCAGCAGCCCTTTCATGGCTAGCGGGGGTGGAGAGACCCAGTACTTC; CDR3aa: CASSPFMASGGGETQYF
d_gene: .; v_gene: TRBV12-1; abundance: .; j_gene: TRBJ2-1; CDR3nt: TGTGCCAGCAGCTTAACCTGGACTAGCGGGAACTACTCCTACAATGAGCAGTTCTTC; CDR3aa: CASSLTWTSGNYSYNEQFF
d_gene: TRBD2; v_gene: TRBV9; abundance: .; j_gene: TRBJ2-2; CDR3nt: TGTGCCAGCAGCGTCAGCGGGAGATATCGCACCGGGGAGCTGTTTTTT; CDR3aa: CASSVSGRYRTGELFF
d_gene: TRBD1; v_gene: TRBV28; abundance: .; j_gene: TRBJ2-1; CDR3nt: TGTGCCAGCAGTTTAGGGACAGGGGTGATAGGTGAGCAGTTCTTC; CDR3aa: CASSLGTGVIGEQFF
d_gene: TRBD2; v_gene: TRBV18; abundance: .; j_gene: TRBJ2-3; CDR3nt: TGTGCCAGCTCACCACTGATAGGGACTAGCGGGGCAACAGATACGCAGTATTTT; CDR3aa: CASSPLIGTSGATDTQYF
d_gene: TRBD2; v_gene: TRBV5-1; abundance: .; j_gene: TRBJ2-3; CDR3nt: TGCGCCAGCAGCCCCGGACTAGCGGGAGCTTACGCAGATACGCAGTATTTT; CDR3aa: CASSPGLAGAYADTQYF
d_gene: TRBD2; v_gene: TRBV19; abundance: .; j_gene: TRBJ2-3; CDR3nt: TGTGCCAGTAAGAAGCGGGAGAGCACAGATACGCAGTATTTT; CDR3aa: CASKKRESTDTQYF
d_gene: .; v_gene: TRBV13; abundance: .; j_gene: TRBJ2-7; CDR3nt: TGTGCCAGCAGCTCGGAGGCCGCTAGGAATTCCTTCTCCTACGAGCAGTACTTC; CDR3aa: CASSSEAARNSFSYEQYF
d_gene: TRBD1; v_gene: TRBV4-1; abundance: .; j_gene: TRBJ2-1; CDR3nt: TGCGCCAGCAGCCCGACAGGGTCGTCGAACAATGAGCAGTTCTTC; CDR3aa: CASSPTGSSNNEQFF
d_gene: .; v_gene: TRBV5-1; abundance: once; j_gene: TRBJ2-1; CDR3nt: TGCGCCAGCAGATCTAGCCTTGGGACAGAGCAGTTCTTC; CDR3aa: CASRSSLGTEQFF
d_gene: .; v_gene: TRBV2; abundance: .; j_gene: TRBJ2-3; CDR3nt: TGTGCCAGCGCCGGTACGTTGCTGACAGATACGCAGTATTTT; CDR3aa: CASAGTLLTDTQYF
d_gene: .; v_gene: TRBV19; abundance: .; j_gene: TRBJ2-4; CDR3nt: TGTGCCAGTAGTATAGGGGGTCGGGGGGCCAAAAACATTCAGTACTTC; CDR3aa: CASSIGGRGAKNIQYF
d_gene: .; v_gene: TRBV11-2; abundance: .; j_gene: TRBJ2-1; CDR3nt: TGTGCCAGCAGCCCGATGGCGGGTTACAATGAGCAGTTCTTC; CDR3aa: CASSPMAGYNEQFF
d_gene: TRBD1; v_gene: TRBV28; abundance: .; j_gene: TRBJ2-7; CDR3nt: TGTGCCAGCAGTTTAGGGACAGGGGGGAAGCACGAGCAGTACTTC; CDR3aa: CASSLGTGGKHEQYF
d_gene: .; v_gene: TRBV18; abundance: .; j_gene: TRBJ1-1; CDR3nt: TGTGCCAGCTCACCAATCATGTGGCAGGGGACACTCCTGAACACTGAAGCTTTCTTT; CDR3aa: CASSPIMWQGTLLNTEAFF
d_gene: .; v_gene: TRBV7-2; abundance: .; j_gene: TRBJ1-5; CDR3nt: TGTGCCAGCAGCTTAGAGGGAGTTCAGCCCCAGCATTTT; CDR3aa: CASSLEGVQPQHF
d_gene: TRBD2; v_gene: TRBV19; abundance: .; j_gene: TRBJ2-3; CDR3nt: TGTGCCAGTAGGGACCCGGGACTAGCGGGAGCAGATACGCAGTATTTT; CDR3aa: CASRDPGLAGADTQYF
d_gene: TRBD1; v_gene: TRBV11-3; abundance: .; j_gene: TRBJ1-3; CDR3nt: TGTGCCAGCAGCTCCTTTACAGGGGAACGTGGAAACACCATATATTTT; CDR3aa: CASSSFTGERGNTIYF
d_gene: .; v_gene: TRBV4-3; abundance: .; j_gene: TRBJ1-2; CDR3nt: TGCGCCAGCAGCCTCTCGCAGAAATCCAACTATGGCTACACCTTC; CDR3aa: CASSLSQKSNYGYTF
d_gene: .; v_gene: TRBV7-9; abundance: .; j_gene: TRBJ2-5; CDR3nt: TGTGCCAGCAGCCCCCAGGAGACCCAGTACTTC; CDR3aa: CASSPQETQYF
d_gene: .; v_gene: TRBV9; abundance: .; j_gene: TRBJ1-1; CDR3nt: TGTGCCAGCAGCTCCAGTAGGGGGACTGAAGCTTTCTTT; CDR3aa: CASSSSRGTEAFF
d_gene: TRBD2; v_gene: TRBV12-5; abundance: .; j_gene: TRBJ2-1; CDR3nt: TGTGCTAGTGGCCGCGGGACTAGATTCAGTGAGCAGTTCTTC; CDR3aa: CASGRGTRFSEQFF
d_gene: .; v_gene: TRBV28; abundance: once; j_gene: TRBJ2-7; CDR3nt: TGTGCCAGCAGTTTGACTGTACCCAGCGAGCAGTACTTC; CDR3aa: CASSLTVPSEQYF
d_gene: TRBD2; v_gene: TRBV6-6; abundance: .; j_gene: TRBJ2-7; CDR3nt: TGTGCCAGCAGTTCCCCCGGGACTAGCGGCCCCTACGAGCAGTACTTC; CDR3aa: CASSSPGTSGPYEQYF
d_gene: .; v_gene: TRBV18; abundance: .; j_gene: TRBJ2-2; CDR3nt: TGTGCCAGCTCACCCCTTGACACAGCTAACACCGGGGAGCTGTTTTTT; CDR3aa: CASSPLDTANTGELFF
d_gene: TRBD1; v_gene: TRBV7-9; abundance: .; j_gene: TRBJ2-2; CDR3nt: TGTGCCAGCAGCTCCACCATTCCAACAGGGGAAGGCACCGGGGAGCTGTTTTTT; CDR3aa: CASSSTIPTGEGTGELFF
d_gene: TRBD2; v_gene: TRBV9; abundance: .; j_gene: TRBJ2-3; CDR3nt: TGTGCCAGCAGCGTTGACGGGAGGCCAGATACGCAGTATTTT; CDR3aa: CASSVDGRPDTQYF
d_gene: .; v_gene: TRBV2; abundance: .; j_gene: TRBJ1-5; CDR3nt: TGTGCCAGCACCCCATCCCAGGGAGGAAGTATGCCCCAGCATTTT; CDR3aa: CASTPSQGGSMPQHF
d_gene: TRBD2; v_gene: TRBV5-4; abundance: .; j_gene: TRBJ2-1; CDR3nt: TGTGCCAGCAGCCATAGCGGGGGGCTTTACAATGAGCAGTTCTTC; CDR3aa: CASSHSGGLYNEQFF
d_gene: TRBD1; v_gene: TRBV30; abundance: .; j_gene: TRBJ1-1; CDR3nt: TGTGCCTGGAGACCCCGGGACAGGGGGAACACTGAAGCTTTCTTT; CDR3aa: CAWRPRDRGNTEAFF
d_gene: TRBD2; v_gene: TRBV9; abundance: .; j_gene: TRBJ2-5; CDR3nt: TGTGCCAGCAGCATGTCGGCTAGCGGGAGGGCGGGAGAGACCCAGTACTTC; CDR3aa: CASSMSASGRAGETQYF
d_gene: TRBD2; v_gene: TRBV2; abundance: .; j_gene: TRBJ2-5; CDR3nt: TGTGCCAGCAGTGAATCGGCTAGCGGGAGAGAGACCCAGTACTTC; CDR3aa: CASSESASGRETQYF